This entry describes one T cell receptor (beta chain). Germline assignment: CDR1 LNHNV and CDR2 YYDKDF (reference sequence). V was clipped by 3 bases and J by 0 bases; unmatched bases: 9. This CDR3 has 17 amino acids. The data are from a study of blood T cell repertoires in COVID-19. About the research overall: The origin of the acute and convalescent COVID-19 samples was the United States, Italy and Spain.

Assay: immunoSEQ multiplex PCR; the TCRdb copy retains only in-frame clones and omits some. The repertoire includes fewer than 200,000 clones, roughly 85% of them detected once, and less than 10% sits in the top ten. The receptor comes from a woman aged 60-75 years with COVID-19, enrolled during active disease. Sequenced material: peripheral blood. This rearrangement joins TRBV15 to TRBJ1-1, with 8 nucleotides matching TRBD1. The chain's CDR3 is CATSRRTGNFMNTEAFF. The DNA for the CDR3 is TGTGCCACCAGCAGGAGGACAGGGAACTTCATGAACACTGAAGCTTTCTTT.